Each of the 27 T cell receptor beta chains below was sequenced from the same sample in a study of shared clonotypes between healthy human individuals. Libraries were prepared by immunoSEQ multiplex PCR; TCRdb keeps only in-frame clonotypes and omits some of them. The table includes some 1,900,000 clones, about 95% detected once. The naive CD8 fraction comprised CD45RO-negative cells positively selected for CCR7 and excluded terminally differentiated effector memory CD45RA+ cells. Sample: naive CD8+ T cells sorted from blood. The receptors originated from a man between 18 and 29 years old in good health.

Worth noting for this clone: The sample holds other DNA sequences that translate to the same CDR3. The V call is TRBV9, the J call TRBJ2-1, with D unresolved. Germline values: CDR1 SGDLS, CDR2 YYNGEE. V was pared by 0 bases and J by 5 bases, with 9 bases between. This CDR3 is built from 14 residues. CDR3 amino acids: CASSVGAGHNEQFF. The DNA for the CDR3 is TGTGCCAGCAGCGTAGGAGCAGGTCACAATGAGCAGTTCTTC.

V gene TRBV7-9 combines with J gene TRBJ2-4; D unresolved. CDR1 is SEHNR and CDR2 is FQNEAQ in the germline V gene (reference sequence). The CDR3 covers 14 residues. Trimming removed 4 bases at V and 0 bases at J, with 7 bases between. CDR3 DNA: TGTGCCAGCAGCTCCGAACTAGCCAAAAACATTCAGTACTTC. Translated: CASSSELAKNIQYF.

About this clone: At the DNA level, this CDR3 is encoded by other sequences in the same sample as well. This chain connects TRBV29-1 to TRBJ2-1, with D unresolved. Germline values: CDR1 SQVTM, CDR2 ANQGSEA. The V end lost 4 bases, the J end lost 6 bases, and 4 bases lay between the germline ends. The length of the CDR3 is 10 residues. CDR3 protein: CSVAANEQFF. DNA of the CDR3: TGCAGCGTTGCGGCCAATGAGCAGTTCTTC.

The CDR3 bases are TGTGCCAGCAGCTTAGAGGGCAGGGGATTAGGGGAGACCCAGTACTTC. Encoded protein: CASSLEGRGLGETQYF. The genes are TRBV7-2 and TRBJ2-5; D possibly corresponds to TRBD1 (6 bases). V gave up 1 base and J gave up 5 bases, with 17 bases separating them. The CDR3 is 16 residues long. Germline CDR1 SGHTA, CDR2 FQGNSA.

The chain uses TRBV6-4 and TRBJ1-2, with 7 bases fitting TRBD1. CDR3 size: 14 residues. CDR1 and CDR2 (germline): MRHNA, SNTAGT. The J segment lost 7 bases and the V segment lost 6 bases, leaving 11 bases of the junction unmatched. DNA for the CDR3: TGTGCCAGCAGCGAAATGGGACAGTCCTTTGGCTACACCTTC. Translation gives CASSEMGQSFGYTF.

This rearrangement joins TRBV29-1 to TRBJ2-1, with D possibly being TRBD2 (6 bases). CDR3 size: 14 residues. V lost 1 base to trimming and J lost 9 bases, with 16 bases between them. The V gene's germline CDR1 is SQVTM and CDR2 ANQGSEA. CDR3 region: CSVEGAGSSGEQFF. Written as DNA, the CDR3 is TGCAGCGTTGAAGGTGCGGGATCTTCTGGTGAGCAGTTCTTC.

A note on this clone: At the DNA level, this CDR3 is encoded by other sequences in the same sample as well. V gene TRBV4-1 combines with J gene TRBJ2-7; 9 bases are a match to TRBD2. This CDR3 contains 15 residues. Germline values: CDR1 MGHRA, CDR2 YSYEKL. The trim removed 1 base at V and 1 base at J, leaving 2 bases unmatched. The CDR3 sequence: CASSQVAGGSYEQYF. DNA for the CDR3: TGCGCCAGCAGCCAAGTGGCGGGAGGGTCCTACGAGCAGTACTTC.

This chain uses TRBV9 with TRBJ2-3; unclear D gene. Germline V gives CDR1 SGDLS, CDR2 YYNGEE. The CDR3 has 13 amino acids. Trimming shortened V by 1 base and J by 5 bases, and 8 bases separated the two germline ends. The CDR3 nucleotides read TGTGCCAGCAGCGTAAGAACGGGAGATACGCAGTATTTT. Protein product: CASSVRTGDTQYF. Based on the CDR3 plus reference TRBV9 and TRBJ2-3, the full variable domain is DSGVTQTPKHLITATGQRVTLRCSPRSGDLSVYWYQQSLDQGLQFLIQYYNGEERAKGNILERFSAQQFPDLHSELNLSSLELGDSALYFCASSVRTGDTQYFGPGTRLTVL.

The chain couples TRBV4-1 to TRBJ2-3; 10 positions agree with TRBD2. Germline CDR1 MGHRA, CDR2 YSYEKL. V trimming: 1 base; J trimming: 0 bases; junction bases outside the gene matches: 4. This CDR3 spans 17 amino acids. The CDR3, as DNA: TGCGCCAGCAGCCAAGGGGCTAGCGGGAGTAGCACAGATACGCAGTATTTT. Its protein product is CASSQGASGSSTDTQYF.

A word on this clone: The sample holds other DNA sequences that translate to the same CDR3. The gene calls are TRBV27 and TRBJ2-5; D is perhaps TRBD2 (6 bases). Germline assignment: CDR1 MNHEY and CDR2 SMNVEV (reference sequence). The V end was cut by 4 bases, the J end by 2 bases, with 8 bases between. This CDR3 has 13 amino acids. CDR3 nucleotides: TGTGCCAGCAGTTCGGACTATCAAGAGACCCAGTACTTC. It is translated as CASSSDYQETQYF.

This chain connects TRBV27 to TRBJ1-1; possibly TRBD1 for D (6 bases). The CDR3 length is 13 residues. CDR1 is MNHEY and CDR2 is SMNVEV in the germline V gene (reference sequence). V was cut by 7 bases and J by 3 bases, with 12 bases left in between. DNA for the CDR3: TGTGCCAGCAAACTTACAGGGTACACTGAAGCTTTCTTT. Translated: CASKLTGYTEAFF.

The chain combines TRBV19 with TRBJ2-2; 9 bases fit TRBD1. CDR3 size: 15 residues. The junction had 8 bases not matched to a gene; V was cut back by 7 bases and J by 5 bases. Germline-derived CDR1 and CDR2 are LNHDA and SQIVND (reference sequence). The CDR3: CASNTGTGWTGELFF. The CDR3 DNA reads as TGTGCCAGTAATACCGGGACAGGGTGGACCGGGGAGCTGTTTTTT.

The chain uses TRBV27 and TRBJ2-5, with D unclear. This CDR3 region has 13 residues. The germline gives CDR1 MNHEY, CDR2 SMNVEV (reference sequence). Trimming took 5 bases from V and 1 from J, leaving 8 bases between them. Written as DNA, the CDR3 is TGTGCCAGCAGTCGACATACCCAAGAGACCCAGTACTTC. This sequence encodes CASSRHTQETQYF.

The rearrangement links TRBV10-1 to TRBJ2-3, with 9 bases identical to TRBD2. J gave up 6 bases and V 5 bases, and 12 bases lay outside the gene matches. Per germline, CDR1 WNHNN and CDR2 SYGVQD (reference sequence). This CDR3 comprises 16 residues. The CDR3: CASSRYSGRGHDTQYF. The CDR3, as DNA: TGCGCCAGCAGTCGATATAGCGGGAGAGGACACGATACGCAGTATTTT.

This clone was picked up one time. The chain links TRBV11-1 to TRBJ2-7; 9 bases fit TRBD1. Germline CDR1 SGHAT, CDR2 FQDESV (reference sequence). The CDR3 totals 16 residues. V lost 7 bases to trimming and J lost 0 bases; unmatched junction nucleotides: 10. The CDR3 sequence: CASIRSGTGSSYEQYF. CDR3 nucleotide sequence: TGTGCCAGCATCCGATCCGGGACAGGGAGCTCCTACGAGCAGTACTTC.

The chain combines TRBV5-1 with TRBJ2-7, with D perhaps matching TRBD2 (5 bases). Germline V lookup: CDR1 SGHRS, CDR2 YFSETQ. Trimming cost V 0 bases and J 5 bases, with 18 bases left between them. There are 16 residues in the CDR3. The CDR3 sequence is CASSLGGWEPTDEQYF. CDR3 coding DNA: TGCGCCAGCAGCTTGGGGGGTTGGGAGCCGACTGACGAGCAGTACTTC.

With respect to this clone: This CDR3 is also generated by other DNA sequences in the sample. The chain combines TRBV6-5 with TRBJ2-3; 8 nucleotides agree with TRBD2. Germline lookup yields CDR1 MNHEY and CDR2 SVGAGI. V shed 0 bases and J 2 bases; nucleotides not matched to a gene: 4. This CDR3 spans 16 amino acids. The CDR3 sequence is CASSYSAGELTDTQYF. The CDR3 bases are TGTGCCAGCAGTTACTCAGCGGGGGAGCTCACAGATACGCAGTATTTT.

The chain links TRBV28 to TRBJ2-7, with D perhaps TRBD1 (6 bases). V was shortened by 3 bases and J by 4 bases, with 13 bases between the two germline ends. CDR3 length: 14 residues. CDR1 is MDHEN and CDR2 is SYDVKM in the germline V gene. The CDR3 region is CASSFAGVNYEQYF. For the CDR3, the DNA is TGTGCCAGCAGTTTTGCAGGGGTCAATTACGAGCAGTACTTC.

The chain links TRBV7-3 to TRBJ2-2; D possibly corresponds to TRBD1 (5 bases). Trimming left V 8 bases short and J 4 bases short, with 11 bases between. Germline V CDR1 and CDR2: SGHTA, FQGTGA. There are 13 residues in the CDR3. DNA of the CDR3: TGTGCCAGCCGGGCAGGGCCCACCGGGGAGCTGTTTTTT. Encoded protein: CASRAGPTGELFF.

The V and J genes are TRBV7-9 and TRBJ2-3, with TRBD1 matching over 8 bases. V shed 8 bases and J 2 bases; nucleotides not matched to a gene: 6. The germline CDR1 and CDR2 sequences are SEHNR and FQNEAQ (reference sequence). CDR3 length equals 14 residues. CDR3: CASDRGSDTDTQYF. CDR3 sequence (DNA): TGTGCCAGCGACAGGGGCAGTGACACAGATACGCAGTATTTT. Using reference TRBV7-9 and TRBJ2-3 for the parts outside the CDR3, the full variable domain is DTGVSQNPRHKITKRGQNVTFRCDPISEHNRLYWYRQTLGQGPEFLTYFQNEAQLEKSRLLSDRFSAERPKGSFSTLEIQRTEQGDSAMYLCASDRGSDTDTQYFGPGTRLTVL.

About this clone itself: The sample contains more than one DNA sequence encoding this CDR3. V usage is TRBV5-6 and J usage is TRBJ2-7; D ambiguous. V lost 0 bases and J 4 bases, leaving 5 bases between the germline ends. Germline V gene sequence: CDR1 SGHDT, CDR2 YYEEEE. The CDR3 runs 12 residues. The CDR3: CASSLGGYEQYF. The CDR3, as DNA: TGTGCCAGCAGCTTGGGAGGATACGAGCAGTACTTC. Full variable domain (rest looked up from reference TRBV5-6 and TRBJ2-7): DAGVTQSPTHLIKTRGQQVTLRCSPKSGHDTVSWYQQALGQGPQFIFQYYEEEERQRGNFPDRFSGHQFPNYSSELNVNALLLGDSALYLCASSLGGYEQYFGPGTRLTVT.

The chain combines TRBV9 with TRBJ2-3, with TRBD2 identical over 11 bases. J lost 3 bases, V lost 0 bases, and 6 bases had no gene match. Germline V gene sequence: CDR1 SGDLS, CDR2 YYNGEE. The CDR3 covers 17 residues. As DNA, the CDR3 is TGTGCCAGCAGCGTAGCTACCCTAGCGGGAGGAACAGATACGCAGTATTTT. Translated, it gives CASSVATLAGGTDTQYF.

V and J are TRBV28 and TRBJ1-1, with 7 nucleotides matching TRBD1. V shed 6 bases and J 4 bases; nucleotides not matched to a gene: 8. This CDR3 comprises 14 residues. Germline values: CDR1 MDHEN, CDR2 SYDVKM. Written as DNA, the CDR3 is TGTGCCAGCAGACCAAGGGGGCTGGGCACTGAAGCTTTCTTT. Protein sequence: CASRPRGLGTEAFF.

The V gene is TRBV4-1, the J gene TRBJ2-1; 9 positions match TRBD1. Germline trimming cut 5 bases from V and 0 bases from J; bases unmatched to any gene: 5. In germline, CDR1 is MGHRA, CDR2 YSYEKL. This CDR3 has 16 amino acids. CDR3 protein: CASSALTGGSYNEQFF. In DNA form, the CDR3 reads TGCGCCAGCAGCGCATTGACAGGGGGCTCCTACAATGAGCAGTTCTTC.

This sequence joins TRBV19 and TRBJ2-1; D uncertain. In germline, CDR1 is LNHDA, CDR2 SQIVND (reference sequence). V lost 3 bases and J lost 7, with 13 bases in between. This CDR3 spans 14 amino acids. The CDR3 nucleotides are TGTGCCAGTAGTATCTCAGCGATGGGGAATGAGCAGTTCTTC. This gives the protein CASSISAMGNEQFF.

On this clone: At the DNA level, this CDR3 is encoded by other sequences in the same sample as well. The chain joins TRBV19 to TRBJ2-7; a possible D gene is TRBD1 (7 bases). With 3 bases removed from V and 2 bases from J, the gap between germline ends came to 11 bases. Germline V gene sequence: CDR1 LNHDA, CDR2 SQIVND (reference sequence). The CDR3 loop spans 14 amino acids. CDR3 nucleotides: TGTGCCAGTAGTATCGGGGGACAGACCTACGAGCAGTACTTC. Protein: CASSIGGQTYEQYF.

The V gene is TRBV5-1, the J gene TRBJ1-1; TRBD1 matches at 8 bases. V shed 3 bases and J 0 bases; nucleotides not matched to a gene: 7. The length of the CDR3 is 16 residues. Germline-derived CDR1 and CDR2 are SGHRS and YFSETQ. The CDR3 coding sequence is TGCGCCAGCAGCTCTCCAGGGGGCGGTATGAACACTGAAGCTTTCTTT. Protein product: CASSSPGGGMNTEAFF.